Given below is one T cell receptor (beta chain) in context. Its specificity is not known. This specimen comes from a study of blood T cell dynamics during melanoma immunotherapy. Study-wide context: Standard first-line treatment here was pembrolizumab or nivolumab plus ipilimumab in metastatic melanoma.

Indicated time point: week 3, after first cycle of checkpoint inhibitor. Patients had no prior systemic cancer treatment, immunosuppressants or other active cancers. Trimming took off 1 base at V and 0 bases at J, with 9 bases between the two ends. CDR3 length: 15 amino acids. Germline assignment: CDR1 SGHRS and CDR2 YFSETQ. DNA loading was fixed at approximately 0.35 ug for all bulk PBMC samples. Clones were sequenced by immunoSEQ multiplex PCR, and TCRdb holds only the in-frame ones, with some missing. The top ten clones hold 6% to 9% of a sample with over 15,000 clones, about 85% of them seen once. Study findings and constraints: At W3, later disease-control patients showed bifurcated PBMC repertoire changes, unlike progressors.

The sample was blood, taken from a patient treated with checkpoint blockade. The chain uses TRBV5-1 and TRBJ2-3; D might be TRBD2 (6 bases). This TCR was recovered from a human donor with melanoma. The CDR3 here is CASSLIAGSTDTQYF. The CDR3 DNA reads as TGCGCCAGCAGCTTGATTGCGGGGAGCACAGATACGCAGTATTTT.